This TCR beta chain originates from a study of shared clonotypes between healthy human individuals. Study-wide findings and caveats: Naive subsets usually exceeded memory subsets in estimated richness. Despite large depth, sorted-subset datasets appeared incompletely sequenced.

A word on this clone: Its antigen is unidentified.

The CDR3 spans 14 residues. Germline V gene data show CDR1 as MNHEY and CDR2 as SMNVEV (reference sequence). Trimming left V 7 bases short and J 1 base short, with 13 bases between. This table comes from immunoSEQ multiplex PCR, and its TCRdb copy is limited to in-frame clones, with some not included. The table includes about 1.1 million clones, around 78% detected once. The source material was memory CD4+ T cells from PBMCs. As to subset: CD45RA-negative fraction. The receptor's source is a man in his late teens or twenties in good health. Some clones in this sample may be carry-over from other donors' samples. The V and J genes are TRBV27 and TRBJ1-1, with D possibly matching TRBD1 (6 bases). The CDR3 DNA is TGTGCCAGCACTCCAGGACAGCCGAACACTGAAGCTTTCTTT. Its protein is CASTPGQPNTEAFF.